What follows describes a single T cell receptor beta chain. The record originates from a study of blood T cell repertoires in COVID-19. Sequencing used immunoSEQ multiplex PCR; TCRdb keeps in-frame clones, though not all of them. The sample contains about 460,000 clones, approximately 86% of which appear only once. Sequencing input: PBMCs or T cells enriched from blood (not recorded which). This receptor was obtained from a woman aged 55-75 years who had recovered from COVID-19.

The CDR3 DNA sequence: TGTGCCAGCAGCTGGAGGGGAGGTACTGAAGCTTTCTTT. Translated: CASSWRGGTEAFF. This chain uses TRBV5-6 with TRBJ1-1; weak D call: TRBD1 (5 bases). CDR1 and CDR2 from the germline V gene are SGHDT and YYEEEE. The CDR3 length is 13 residues. V lost 3 bases to trimming and J lost 5 bases, with 11 bases between them.